A single sample gave rise to the 23 T cell receptor beta chains below, sequenced in a study of T cells in Graves' hyperthyroidism and ophthalmopathy. What was amplified from RNA transcripts were TCR beta CDR3 regions. Researchers ran a first-round RT-PCR on the TCR CDR3 using the HTBI primer set. TCRdb re-called the multiplex PCR reads through MiXCR, storing one row per CDR3 protein. This sample yields around 400,000 distinct CDR3 sequences, of which about 25% are seen a single time; around 67% belongs to the top ten. The specimen was blood. All receptors derive from a man in his fifties or sixties with Graves' hyperthyroidism.

A few counts support this clonotype. The chain carries TRBV29-1 and TRBJ2-5; 12 bases align to TRBD2. V shed 6 bases, J shed 3 bases, and the junction held 5 bases outside the gene matches. The length of the CDR3 is 14 residues. Germline V gene lookup returns CDR1 SQVTM and CDR2 ANQGSEA. CDR3 protein: CSVPLAGGEETQYF. CDR3 DNA: TGCAGCGTACCACTAGCGGGAGGTGAAGAGACCCAGTACTTC.

As DNA, the CDR3 is TGTGCCAGCAGCTTAACGGGACAGGAAAGCAATGAGCAGTTCTTC. It yields the protein CASSLTGQESNEQFF. The genes are TRBV7-6 and TRBJ2-1, with 8 positions matching TRBD1. The CDR3 has 15 residues. V shed 2 bases and J 6 bases; nucleotides not matched to a gene: 6. CDR1 is SGHVS, CDR2 FNYEAQ, per germline.

This chain links TRBV12-5 with TRBJ2-1, with D perhaps TRBD2 (6 bases). The V end was cut by 1 base, the J end by 2 bases, with 12 bases between. The CDR3 runs to 16 residues. CDR1 is LGHNT, CDR2 FRNRAP, per germline. The CDR3, as DNA: TGTGCTAGTGGTTTGGGACCCTCGGGGGCCTACAATGAGCAGTTCTTC. Translation gives CASGLGPSGAYNEQFF.

This clonotype was picked up many times. The V call is TRBV7-9, the J call TRBJ2-1, with D perhaps TRBD1 (5 bases). Germline V gives CDR1 SEHNR, CDR2 FQNEAQ (reference sequence). Trimming took 4 bases from V and 4 from J, leaving 14 bases between them. The CDR3 is 15 residues long. The chain's CDR3 is CASSSSGPVYNEQFF. In DNA form, the CDR3 reads TGTGCCAGCAGCTCGTCAGGGCCGGTTTACAATGAGCAGTTCTTC.

This chain joins TRBV7-3 and TRBJ2-4; tentatively, D is TRBD1 or TRBD2 (5 bases each). This CDR3 is built from 18 residues. With 4 bases removed from V and 1 base from J, the gap between germline ends came to 20 bases. The V gene's germline CDR1 is SGHTA and CDR2 FQGTGA. CDR3 amino acids: CASSSVGEVGTAKNIQYF. The DNA of the CDR3 is TGTGCCAGCAGCTCAGTGGGTGAGGTGGGGACCGCCAAAAACATTCAGTACTTC.

This clonotype came up a few times. This chain connects TRBV12-5 to TRBJ2-1; no definite D call. The V end lost 8 bases, the J end lost 9 bases, and 11 bases lay between the germline ends. Per the germline V gene, CDR1 is LGHNT and CDR2 is FRNRAP. The CDR3 sequence is 11 residues long. In DNA form, the CDR3 reads TGTGCTAGTAGGGCGGTCGGTGAGCAGTTCTTC. This gives the protein CASRAVGEQFF.

This clonotype was seen many times. The V and J genes are TRBV12-3 or TRBV12-4 and TRBJ1-1, with D possibly being TRBD1 (6 bases). The CDR3 contains 14 residues. V lost 8 bases and J 6 bases, leaving 19 bases between the germline ends. CDR3 DNA sequence: TGTGCCAGCTCCCCTTCACAGGGAGGCCCTGAAGCTTTCTTT. This sequence encodes CASSPSQGGPEAFF.

This clonotype was recorded at least ten times. The rearrangement joins TRBV28 to TRBJ2-4, with 7 bases aligning to TRBD1. J gave up 0 bases and V 3 bases, and 8 bases lay outside the gene matches. Germline CDR1 is MDHEN and CDR2 is SYDVKM. The CDR3 covers 17 residues. DNA for the CDR3: TGTGCCAGCAGTTTGAGGACAGGACCCTTAGCCAAAAACATTCAGTACTTC. Amino acids: CASSLRTGPLAKNIQYF.

The chain uses TRBV20-1 and TRBJ1-2; no firm D call. The V gene lost 2 bases and the J gene lost 1 base, with 8 bases spanning the gap. CDR1 and CDR2 (germline): DFQATT, SNEGSKA (reference sequence). The length of the CDR3 is 13 residues. The CDR3 DNA is TGCAGTGCTAGACCGACCCTTAACTATGGCTACACCTTC. As protein: CSARPTLNYGYTF.

This clonotype was counted once. One base away lies a much larger clone, so this may be a sequencing read error. The CDR3 reads CASSPSGTFPCEQYF. For the CDR3, the DNA is TGTGCCAGCAGTCCCTCAGGGACCTTCCCCTGCGAGCAGTACTTC. The chain carries TRBV2 and TRBJ2-7, with D perhaps matching TRBD1 or TRBD2 (5 bases each). CDR1 and CDR2 from the germline V gene are SNHLY and FYNNEI. V lost 5 bases, J lost 6 bases, and 20 bases lay in between. CDR3 size: 15 residues.

To note about this clonotype: A read error is likely, as this CDR3 ends without the conserved phenylalanine or tryptophan. The chain joins TRBV7-9 to TRBJ2-2; D remains ambiguous. CDR1 and CDR2 from the germline V gene are SEHNR and FQNEAQ (reference sequence). This CDR3 is 17 amino acids long. Trimming took off 2 bases at V and 4 bases at J, with 17 bases between the two ends. The CDR3 sequence: CASSLSAALRGTGELFL. The CDR3 nucleotides read TGTGCCAGCAGCTTAAGTGCGGCGCTACGTGGCACCGGGGAGCTGTTTCTT.

This clonotype was seen many times. V and J are TRBV28 and TRBJ1-1; D unclear. This CDR3 contains 14 residues. V was clipped by 6 bases and J by 1 base, with 12 bases between them. In germline, CDR1 is MDHEN, CDR2 SYDVKM. The CDR3 sequence is CASRPHGRNTEAFF. CDR3 nucleotide sequence: TGTGCCAGCAGGCCCCATGGTCGGAACACTGAAGCTTTCTTT.

The table lists this clonotype with many counts. The chain carries TRBV2 and TRBJ2-5; D tentatively fits TRBD1 or TRBD2 (6 bases each). Germline CDR1 reads SNHLY; CDR2 reads FYNNEI. V was clipped by 4 bases and J by 2 bases, with 8 bases between them. The CDR3 consists of 13 residues. This chain's CDR3 is CASSGGAQETQYF. CDR3 DNA: TGTGCCAGCAGTGGGGGGGCGCAAGAGACCCAGTACTTC.

This clonotype came up a few times. V usage is TRBV7-9 and J usage is TRBJ2-7, with unresolved D. The CDR3 is 9 residues long. V was trimmed by 11 bases and J by 4 bases, leaving 6 bases between them. In germline, CDR1 is SEHNR, CDR2 FQNEAQ (reference sequence). The CDR3 DNA is TGTGCCGTCGATTACGAGCAGTACTTC. Translation gives CAVDYEQYF.

Only a few counts were recorded for this clonotype. This chain connects TRBV6-1 to TRBJ1-3; D gene uncertain. The V and J ends lost 10 bases and 0 bases respectively, with 13 bases between them. There are 14 residues in the CDR3. Germline V CDR1 and CDR2: MNHNS, SASEGT. CDR3 sequence (DNA): TGTGCCACCCCAGATAATAGCTCTGGAAACACCATATATTTT. Protein product: CATPDNSSGNTIYF.

This clonotype was seen repeatedly, ten times or more. The chain uses TRBV15 and TRBJ2-1; D uncertain. In germline, CDR1 is LNHNV, CDR2 YYDKDF (reference sequence). Trimming removed 1 base from V and 5 bases from J, with 12 bases in between. This CDR3 is 15 amino acids long. Written as DNA, the CDR3 is TGTGCCACCAGCAGAGTGCGAGCAGGTCACAATGAGCAGTTCTTC. This sequence encodes CATSRVRAGHNEQFF.

This clonotype was observed a handful of times. The rearrangement joins TRBV9 to TRBJ2-3; the D call may be TRBD1 or TRBD2 (5 bases each). The CDR3 spans 14 residues. The ends were cut back, 2 bases at V and 0 bases at J, with 7 bases in the middle. CDR1 is SGDLS and CDR2 is YYNGEE in the germline V gene. CDR3 sequence reads: CASSVRDSTDTQYF. The CDR3 DNA is TGTGCCAGCAGCGTCCGGGACAGCACAGATACGCAGTATTTT. Full variable domain (outside the CDR3, taken from reference TRBV9 and TRBJ2-3): DSGVTQTPKHLITATGQRVTLRCSPRSGDLSVYWYQQSLDQGLQFLIQYYNGEERAKGNILERFSAQQFPDLHSELNLSSLELGDSALYFCASSVRDSTDTQYFGPGTRLTVL.

The chain employs TRBV19 and TRBJ2-3, with D unclear. Germline-derived CDR1 and CDR2 are LNHDA and SQIVND (reference sequence). This CDR3 has 13 amino acids. V was clipped by 3 bases and J by 3 bases, with 7 bases between them. CDR3 sequence (DNA): TGTGCCAGTAGTATGCCTCCGACAGATACGCAGTATTTT. It codes for CASSMPPTDTQYF.

This clonotype appeared many times. The chain links TRBV11-2 to TRBJ2-7, with 7 bases aligning to TRBD2. Germline V CDR1 and CDR2: SGHAT, FQNNGV. The CDR3 has 13 residues. The ends lost 3 bases at V and 3 bases at J; junction bases unmatched: 2. In DNA form, the CDR3 reads TGTGCCAGCAGCTTCGGGGGGTACTACGAGCAGTACTTC. It is translated as CASSFGGYYEQYF.

This clonotype showed up just a few times. The junction departs from germline at one end; a sequencing error may be responsible. V usage is TRBV10-3 and J usage is TRBJ1-2; D is undetermined. The germline gives CDR1 ENHRY, CDR2 SYGVKD. CDR3 size: 11 residues. The CDR3: CAIKDFGWPSF. The CDR3 nucleotides are TGTGCCATCAAGGACTTTGGTTGGCCTTCCTTC.

This clonotype was seen a handful of times. CDR3 residues: CASSEALVTSGSRTSYEQYF. The CDR3 nucleotides read TGTGCCAGCAGTGAAGCGCTTGTGACTAGCGGGAGCCGTACCTCCTACGAGCAGTACTTC. The chain combines TRBV6-1 with TRBJ2-7, with 12 positions matching TRBD2. CDR3 size: 20 residues. Germline CDR1 is MNHNS and CDR2 is SASEGT. V shed 0 bases, J shed 0 bases, and the junction held 12 bases outside the gene matches.

The chain links TRBV6-5 to TRBJ1-5; D ambiguous. The CDR3 sequence is 15 residues long. V lost 0 bases and J 3 bases, leaving 9 bases between the germline ends. Germline V lookup: CDR1 MNHEY, CDR2 SVGAGI. The CDR3 loop reads CASSYSGGYNQPQHF. CDR3 nucleotides: TGTGCCAGCAGTTACTCGGGCGGCTACAATCAGCCCCAGCATTTT.

This clonotype was observed at least ten times. The chain employs TRBV7-3 and TRBJ2-1; TRBD2 agrees at 9 bases. The CDR3 runs to 15 residues. V was clipped by 3 bases and J by 8 bases; unmatched bases: 8. Germline V gene data show CDR1 as SGHTA and CDR2 as FQGTGA. For the CDR3, the DNA is TGTGCCAGCAGCTTCTCTAGCGGGATTATAGATGAGCAGTTCTTC. Translation: CASSFSSGIIDEQFF.